A selection of T cell receptor beta chains follows, all from one sample in a study of technical replicates of blood from a few donors. Produced via immunoSEQ multiplex PCR; TCRdb's table is partial and in-frame only. The sample holds approximately 75,000 clones, roughly four fifths seen once. Sequenced: PBMCs. These receptor sequences come from a human donor in good health. Some clones in this sample may be carry-over from other donors' samples. Both conserved end residues are part of each CDR3. A D gene is named only where the DNA matches it firmly. Where a row states a size, it is once, few, many or the class of an expanded clone; other rows omit it.

d_call cdr3_length clone_size j_call v_call cdr3_aa cdr3_nt
TRBD1 13 . TRBJ2-5 TRBV25-1 CASAHRGQETQYF TGTGCCAGCGCCCACAGGGGACAAGAGACCCAGTACTTC
TRBD2 16 . TRBJ2-1 TRBV11-2 CASSFGRGGLYNEQFF TGTGCCAGCAGCTTCGGGCGGGGGGGCCTTTACAATGAGCAGTTCTTC
TRBD1 17 once TRBJ1-4 TRBV5-3 CATPNHHRGQGDFGLFF TGTGCCACCCCTAACCATCACCGAGGACAGGGGGATTTTGGACTGTTTTTT
TRBD1 15 . TRBJ2-7 TRBV2 CASTENRGRTNEQYF TGTGCCAGCACCGAGAACAGGGGGCGCACTAACGAGCAGTACTTC
. 22 . TRBJ1-3 TRBV6-1 CASSEGPGAQTMSLLPGNTIYF TGTGCCAGCAGTGAAGGGCCAGGGGCCCAGACTATGTCTCTTTTACCTGGAAACACCATATATTTT
TRBD2 15 . TRBJ2-1 TRBV5-1 CASSLGLAGVSEQFF TGCGCCAGCAGCTTGGGGCTAGCGGGAGTCAGTGAGCAGTTCTTC
TRBD2 15 . TRBJ2-1 TRBV4-3 CASSQPGTSHNEQFF TGCGCCAGCAGCCAACCCGGGACTAGTCACAATGAGCAGTTCTTC
TRBD1 14 . TRBJ1-1 TRBV9 CASSNRDSNTEAFF TGTGCCAGCAGCAACCGGGACAGCAACACTGAAGCTTTCTTT
TRBD2 14 few TRBJ2-1 TRBV5-1 CASTASGSYNEQFF TGCGCCAGCACAGCTAGCGGGAGCTATAATGAGCAGTTCTTC
. 15 few TRBJ1-6 TRBV27 CASSLERTPPSPLHF TGTGCCAGCAGTTTAGAGAGAACCCCTCCTTCACCCCTCCACTTT
. 12 . TRBJ2-7 TRBV5-8 CASSLDRGGQYF TGTGCCAGCAGCTTGGACAGGGGGGGACAGTACTTC
. 14 . TRBJ2-7 TRBV5-6 CASSLLGAMNEQYF TGTGCCAGCAGCTTGTTGGGGGCCATGAACGAGCAGTACTTC
. 15 . TRBJ1-3 TRBV7-9 CASSLAELSGNTIYF TGTGCCAGCAGCTTAGCGGAGCTCTCTGGAAACACCATATATTTT
. 13 . TRBJ1-2 TRBV30 CATQVEANYGYTF TGTGCCACCCAGGTTGAAGCTAACTATGGCTACACCTTC
. 14 . TRBJ1-1 TRBV5-4 CASQGGVMNTEAFF TGTGCCAGCCAAGGGGGAGTAATGAACACTGAAGCTTTCTTT
TRBD1 15 . TRBJ2-1 TRBV5-1 CASSSSGGLHNEQFF TGCGCCAGCAGCTCATCAGGGGGTTTACACAATGAGCAGTTCTTC
. 15 . TRBJ1-2 TRBV27 CASSSGGNEAYGYTF TGTGCCAGCAGTTCCGGAGGGAACGAGGCCTATGGCTACACCTTC
. 13 . TRBJ2-1 TRBV9 CASSIDMYNEQFF TGTGCCAGCAGCATAGACATGTACAATGAGCAGTTCTTC
TRBD1 15 . TRBJ2-5 TRBV18 CASSPMTGGTETQYF TGTGCCAGCTCACCTATGACAGGGGGCACCGAGACCCAGTACTTC
TRBD2 14 . TRBJ2-7 TRBV29-1 CSVVWREHRYEQYF TGCAGCGTTGTTTGGCGGGAGCACCGATACGAGCAGTACTTC
. 16 . TRBJ2-1 TRBV6-6 CASSIQGGSSYNEQFF TGTGCCAGCAGCATCCAGGGGGGAAGCTCCTACAATGAGCAGTTCTTC
TRBD1 17 few TRBJ1-3 TRBV7-2 CASSLGGQGISGNTIYF TGTGCCAGCAGCTTAGGGGGACAGGGAATCTCTGGAAACACCATATATTTT
. 13 . TRBJ2-1 TRBV6-6 CASSYLVVDEQFF TGTGCCAGCAGTTACTTGGTAGTCGATGAGCAGTTCTTC
. 14 . TRBJ1-1 TRBV19 CASRVSRLNTEAFF TGTGCCAGCCGAGTCTCAAGATTGAACACTGAAGCTTTCTTT
. 17 . TRBJ2-1 TRBV6-1 CASSDPGTLRSYNEQFF TGTGCCAGCAGTGATCCAGGTACCCTTCGGTCCTACAATGAGCAGTTCTTC
. 12 . TRBJ2-2 TRBV6-6 CASSLTIGELFF TGTGCCAGCAGTTTAACTATCGGGGAGCTGTTTTTT
TRBD1 14 . TRBJ2-7 TRBV5-1 CASSTGQGLYEQYF TGCGCCAGCAGCACCGGACAGGGACTCTACGAGCAGTACTTC
. 11 . TRBJ1-2 TRBV29-1 CSVQAPYGYTF TGCAGCGTTCAGGCTCCTTATGGCTACACCTTC
TRBD1 15 few TRBJ1-1 TRBV18 CASSPSTGGNTEAFF TGTGCCAGCTCACCATCGACAGGGGGAAACACTGAAGCTTTCTTT
. 14 once TRBJ1-3 TRBV18 CASSPRVPGDTIYF TGTGCCAGCTCACCCCGGGTACCCGGGGACACCATATATTTT
TRBD1 15 . TRBJ1-5 TRBV5-1 CASSFTGTANQPQHF TGCGCCAGCAGCTTTACCGGGACAGCTAATCAGCCCCAGCATTTT
TRBD1 15 . TRBJ1-5 TRBV6-5 CASSQGTVSNQPQHF TGTGCCAGCAGCCAAGGGACAGTTAGCAATCAGCCCCAGCATTTT
TRBD2 14 . TRBJ2-7 TRBV4-2 CASSSGLAIYEQYF TGTGCCAGCAGCTCGGGACTAGCTATCTACGAGCAGTACTTC
TRBD1 15 . TRBJ1-1 TRBV5-8 CASSITTGANTEAFF TGTGCCAGCAGTATTACGACAGGGGCGAACACTGAAGCTTTCTTT
. 14 . TRBJ1-1 TRBV9 CASSVVGEVTEAFF TGTGCCAGCAGCGTAGTGGGGGAGGTCACTGAAGCTTTCTTT
. 14 . TRBJ2-1 TRBV25-1 CATSPGTLYNEQFF TGCGCTACCTCCCCCGGGACACTCTACAATGAGCAGTTCTTC
. 15 . TRBJ2-1 TRBV7-6 CASSPGLNSYNEQFF TGTGCCAGCAGCCCAGGACTAAACTCCTACAATGAGCAGTTCTTC
TRBD2 19 few TRBJ2-5 TRBV7-2 CASSLEALRGAAVPETQYF TGTGCCAGCAGCCTTGAAGCTCTGCGGGGGGCCGCGGTACCAGAGACCCAGTACTTC
. 14 . TRBJ2-1 TRBV9 CASSPPPGYNEQFF TGTGCCAGCAGTCCACCCCCGGGCTACAATGAGCAGTTCTTC
. 14 . TRBJ1-4 TRBV13 CASSIGRPNEKLFF TGTGCCAGCAGCATAGGGAGGCCAAATGAAAAACTGTTTTTT
. 16 few TRBJ1-3 TRBV7-9 CASSSPLLSSGNTIYF TGTGCCAGCAGCTCACCCCTTCTAAGCTCTGGAAACACCATATATTTT
TRBD1 16 once TRBJ1-5 TRBV7-9 CASSFTQGASNQPQHF TGTGCCAGCAGCTTCACCCAGGGGGCGAGCAATCAGCCCCAGCATTTT